This paragraph reports one T cell receptor (beta chain). This specimen comes from a study of T cells in Graves' hyperthyroidism and ophthalmopathy. RNA transcripts were the template for amplifying TCR beta CDR3 regions. During a first-round RT-PCR of the TCR CDR3, the HTBI primer set was used. TCRdb independently ran MiXCR on the multiplex PCR reads; one entry per CDR3 protein. The table has about 560,000 distinct CDR3 sequences, approximately 15% seen once. Trimming took 4 bases from V and 0 from J, leaving 15 bases between them. CDR3 length: 15 amino acids. Germline V gene sequence: CDR1 DFQATT, CDR2 SNEGSKA (reference sequence). The patients, who ranged from 18 to 65 in age, presented with newly diagnosed hyperthyroidism lasting under 2 months. A 10 ml volume of fresh peripheral blood provided the PBMCs.

The receptor comes from a woman younger than 35 with Graves' hyperthyroidism. Sample: blood. The chain combines TRBV20-1 with TRBJ1-1; D ambiguous. CDR3 amino acids: CSAMLHRPMNTEAFF. As DNA, the CDR3 is TGCAGTGCTATGCTCCACAGACCGATGAACACTGAAGCTTTCTTT.